The 25 T cell receptor beta chains given below trace back to one sample, sequenced in a study of metastatic and nonmetastatic thyroid tumors. Each patient came to thyroid surgery without any prior treatment (of any kind). TCRdb re-called the PCR reads through MiXCR. Among about 33,000 clones listed, approximately 15% were seen once. Sequencing input: blood. Every receptor here comes from a female donor with papillary thyroid cancer or a benign thyroid nodule (not recorded which). Some clones in this sample may be carry-over from other donors' samples.

A note on this clone: Since a much larger clone is just one base distant, this may be a read error. The rearrangement uses TRBV9 and TRBJ2-5, with 9 bases fitting TRBD2. This CDR3 has 18 amino acids. V trimming: 4 bases; J trimming: 5 bases; junction bases outside the gene matches: 18. CDR1 SGDLS and CDR2 YYNGEE come from the germline V gene. Written as DNA, the CDR3 is TGTGCCAGCAGCACCCTAGGGGCGGGGGGGGCCCCGGGGGAGACCCAGTACTTC. Translation gives CASSTLGAGGAPGETQYF.

This clone was picked up many times. A much larger clonotype is one base distant, so this may be a read error. The gene calls are TRBV12-3 or TRBV12-4 and TRBJ1-5; the D is unclear. The V end lost 1 base, the J end lost 9 bases, and 10 bases lay between the germline ends. CDR3 length: 13 amino acids. The CDR3 sequence is CASSLGEDPPQHF. The CDR3 region has the DNA TGTGCCAGCAGTTTAGGGGAAGATCCGCCCCAGCATTTT.

In its sample, this clone was seen many times. This chain uses TRBV28 with TRBJ2-3; D is unresolved. Germline lookup yields CDR1 MDHEN and CDR2 SYDVKM. This CDR3 comprises 13 residues. The V gene lost 2 bases and the J gene lost 6 bases, with 9 bases spanning the gap. CDR3: CASSLAVWDTQYF. The CDR3 region has the DNA TGTGCCAGCAGTTTAGCCGTATGGGATACGCAGTATTTT.

This clone was seen many times. The chain is built from TRBV9 and TRBJ2-1; TRBD2 aligns across 12 bases. The CDR3 is made up of 16 amino acids. The V gene's germline CDR1 is SGDLS and CDR2 YYNGEE. J was trimmed by 9 bases and V by 5 bases; bases with no gene match: 12. The CDR3 coding sequence is TGTGCCAGCAGTCCAGGACTAGCGGGACCGAGGGGTGAGCAGTTCTTC. Translation: CASSPGLAGPRGEQFF.

The chain is built from TRBV27 and TRBJ1-2; 10 bases are a match to TRBD1. Germline CDR1 and CDR2: MNHEY and SMNVEV (reference sequence). The CDR3 is made up of 14 amino acids. Trimming removed 6 bases from V and 4 bases from J; junction bases left unmatched: 5. CDR3 amino acids: CASSQGTGAYGYTF. Written as DNA, the CDR3 is TGTGCCAGCAGCCAGGGGACAGGGGCCTATGGCTACACCTTC.

Regarding this clone: It is likely a read error, because the conserved phenylalanine at the end of the CDR3 is missing. The chain couples TRBV28 to TRBJ1-2, with 8 bases identical to TRBD1. The CDR3 has 14 amino acids. The V segment lost 8 bases and the J segment 4 bases; nucleotides outside the gene matches: 9. Germline lookup yields CDR1 MDHEN and CDR2 SYDVKM. The CDR3, as DNA: TGTGCCAGCGGTTCCCCGGACAGGGTCTATGGCTACACCGTC. Protein product: CASGSPDRVYGYTV.

The chain has TRBV4-2 and TRBJ2-2; unclear D gene. Trimming took off 0 bases at V and 4 bases at J, with 12 bases between the two ends. The CDR3 covers 16 residues. Germline-derived CDR1 and CDR2 are LGHNA and YNFKEQ. CDR3 DNA sequence: TGTGCCAGCAGCCAAGACGGTCAGGCCCCCACCGGGGAGCTGTTTTTT. Its translation is CASSQDGQAPTGELFF.

About this clone itself: A much larger clone lies one base from this, so it may be a read error. CDR3 sequence (DNA): TGTGCCAGCAGTTACTCGCCGGGAAGGTACGAGCAGTACTTC. Its protein product is CASSYSPGRYEQYF. The gene calls are TRBV6-6 and TRBJ2-7, with D perhaps matching TRBD2 (5 bases). Germline V gene lookup returns CDR1 MNHNY and CDR2 SVGAGI (reference sequence). This CDR3 has 14 residues. V lost 0 bases to trimming and J lost 4 bases, with 10 bases between them.

This clone is medium-sized in the sample. The chain couples TRBV24-1 to TRBJ2-1, with 7 bases fitting TRBD1. Germline-derived CDR1 and CDR2 are KGHDR and SFDVKD. V lost 4 bases, J lost 3 bases, and 2 bases stayed unmatched. This CDR3 is 14 amino acids long. The CDR3 reads CATSEGDSYNEQFF. The CDR3 coding sequence is TGTGCCACCAGTGAGGGGGACAGCTACAATGAGCAGTTCTTC.

This clone was seen many times. V and J are TRBV30 and TRBJ2-7; D ambiguous. The V end lost 3 bases, the J end lost 6 bases, and 12 bases lay between the germline ends. Germline V gene lookup returns CDR1 GTSNPN and CDR2 SVGIG (reference sequence). This CDR3 is built from 12 residues. For the CDR3, the DNA is TGTGCCTGGAGCTTGGCTAGAGGCGAGCAGTACTTC. This sequence encodes CAWSLARGEQYF.

This clone was counted many times. The chain employs TRBV9 and TRBJ1-6, with TRBD1 matching over 7 bases. CDR3 size: 15 residues. Trimming at V came to 4 bases and at J to 6 bases, leaving 7 bases not matched to a gene. Per the germline V gene, CDR1 is SGDLS and CDR2 is YYNGEE. This CDR3 reads CASSPQGQVNSPLHF. The CDR3, as DNA: TGTGCCAGCAGCCCGCAAGGACAGGTTAATTCACCCCTCCACTTT.

This clone was observed at least ten times. The V call is TRBV15, the J call TRBJ1-1; D uncertain. The V gene's germline CDR1 is LNHNV and CDR2 YYDKDF (reference sequence). The CDR3 is 13 amino acids. The V end was cut by 0 bases, the J end by 8 bases, with 10 bases between. The CDR3 is CATSRDRKREAFF. The DNA for the CDR3 is TGTGCCACCAGCAGAGATCGGAAAAGGGAAGCTTTCTTT.

This clone was seen many times. Other DNA sequences of this sample code for an identical CDR3. The chain combines TRBV7-3 with TRBJ2-3, with D possibly being TRBD2 (6 bases). The CDR3 runs 12 residues. V was cut by 6 bases and J by 6 bases, with 10 bases left in between. Per germline, CDR1 SGHTA and CDR2 FQGTGA. The CDR3 sequence: CASRDGGDTQYF. The CDR3 DNA reads as TGTGCCAGCAGGGATGGAGGGGATACGCAGTATTTT. Based on the CDR3 plus reference TRBV7-3 and TRBJ2-3, the full variable domain is GAGVSQTPSNKVTEKGKYVELRCDPISGHTALYWYRQSLGQGPEFLIYFQGTGAADDSGLPNDRFFAVRPEGSVSTLKIQRTERGDSAVYLCASRDGGDTQYFGPGTRLTVL.

This clone came up many times. The chain is built from TRBV3-1 and TRBJ1-5; tentative D call: TRBD1 (5 bases). CDR1 is LGHDT and CDR2 is YNNKEL in the germline V gene (reference sequence). Trimming took off 2 bases at V and 5 bases at J, with 13 bases between the two ends. The CDR3 covers 15 residues. The CDR3 here is CASSQLRGDDQPQHF. CDR3 nucleotide sequence: TGTGCCAGCAGCCAATTAAGAGGGGACGATCAGCCCCAGCATTTT.

This clone was recorded at least ten times. The J gene is TRBJ2-7, the V gene TRBV29-1, with D tentatively TRBD1 (5 bases). Trimming cost V 5 bases and J 3 bases, with 17 bases left between them. Germline-derived CDR1 and CDR2 are SQVTM and ANQGSEA. The CDR3 runs to 14 residues. CDR3 loop: CSVSNRLGIYEQYF. DNA of the CDR3: TGCAGCGTTAGCAACAGGCTTGGGATCTACGAGCAGTACTTC.

This clone has ten or more counts. At one of its ends the junction is not consistent with the germline gene, which may arise from a read error. The chain has TRBV28 and TRBJ1-3, with D possibly TRBD1 on 6 matching bases. The CDR3 loop spans 15 amino acids. CDR1 is MDHEN, CDR2 SYDVKM, per germline. CDR3 nucleotide sequence: TGTGCCAGCAGTCCGCCGGGGGCGGCTGGGAACACCATATATTTT. Amino acids: CASSPPGAAGNTIYF.

In the case of this clone: This may come from a read error, since a much larger clone is one base off. The genes are TRBV20-1 and TRBJ2-7; possible D gene TRBD2, 6 bases. The CDR3 spans 13 residues. In germline, CDR1 is DFQATT, CDR2 SNEGSKA (reference sequence). Here the CDR3 DNA reads TGCAGTGTCCAGCGGGTGGGCACCTACGAGCAGTACTTT. It is translated as CSVQRVGTYEQYF.

This rearrangement joins TRBV6-2 or TRBV6-3 to TRBJ2-7, with D maybe TRBD2 (5 bases). The CDR3 runs 13 residues. Germline V CDR1 and CDR2: MNHEY, SVGEGT. V lost 6 bases to trimming and J lost 10 bases, with 19 bases between them. This chain's CDR3 is CASSPGSVLGQYF. As DNA, the CDR3 is TGTGCCAGCAGCCCGGGGAGCGTACTAGGTCAGTACTTC.

A few counts support this clone. The junction shows a germline mismatch at one end, possibly a read error. The chain's CDR3 is CASSVQPRNEKFF. CDR3 bases: TGTGCAAGCAGCGTCCAGCCTCGCAATGAGAAGTTCTTC. The chain employs TRBV9 and TRBJ2-1; D uncertain. CDR1 and CDR2 from the germline V gene are SGDLS and YYNGEE. This CDR3 contains 13 residues.

This clone has ten or more counts. A much bigger clone sits one base away, suggesting this may be a read error. The chain employs TRBV27 and TRBJ2-1, with D possibly called TRBD1 or TRBD2 (5 bases each). In germline, CDR1 is MNHEY, CDR2 SMNVEV (reference sequence). The V and J ends lost 7 bases and 9 bases respectively, with 19 bases between them. The CDR3 extends over 14 amino acids. CDR3 loop: CASTPSGEGTEQFF. The CDR3 DNA reads as TGTGCCAGCACTCCCAGCGGAGAAGGGACTGAGCAGTTCTTC.

This clone was counted at least ten times. J is TRBJ2-3 and V is TRBV28; 7 bases fit TRBD2. The trim removed 8 bases at V and 0 bases at J, leaving 5 bases unmatched. From germline, CDR1 is MDHEN and CDR2 SYDVKM. CDR3 size: 14 residues. The CDR3 sequence: CASPPSGSTDTQYF. CDR3 DNA: TGTGCCAGCCCTCCTAGCGGAAGCACAGATACGCAGTATTTT.

The V call is TRBV7-2, the J call TRBJ1-6; no definite D call. V dropped 7 bases and J dropped 7 bases, with 14 bases sitting between them. The CDR3 runs 14 residues. Germline values: CDR1 SGHTA, CDR2 FQGNSA. CDR3 residues: CASIREVRNSPLHF. The CDR3 bases are TGTGCCAGCATCCGGGAAGTCAGGAATTCACCCCTCCACTTT.

The CDR3 here is CASSERGPGTEAFF. CDR3 coding DNA: TGTGCCAGCAGTGAACGAGGCCCCGGGACTGAAGCTTTCTTT. This chain connects TRBV6-1 to TRBJ1-1; D gene uncertain. CDR1 and CDR2 (germline): MNHNS, SASEGT. The CDR3 runs 14 residues. V was cut by 2 bases and J by 5 bases, with 12 bases left in between.

This clone was seen many times. The chain couples TRBV27 to TRBJ2-1, with no clear D. Germline values: CDR1 MNHEY, CDR2 SMNVEV (reference sequence). The CDR3 is 13 amino acids. V gave up 6 bases and J gave up 0 bases, with 6 bases separating them. CDR3 region: CASRDSSYNEQFF. CDR3 sequence (DNA): TGTGCCAGCAGGGATAGCTCCTACAATGAGCAGTTCTTC.

This clone rates as medium-sized. V and J are TRBV12-3 or TRBV12-4 and TRBJ2-7, with 10 bases lining up with TRBD1. The CDR3 extends over 14 amino acids. Germline trimming cut 6 bases from V and 5 bases from J; bases unmatched to any gene: 7. The CDR3 DNA is TGTGCCAGCAGCGCCCGGGACAGGGGCCACGAGCAGTACTTC. Protein product: CASSARDRGHEQYF.